A selection of T cell receptor beta chains follows, all from one sample in a study of CD8 T cells in ankylosing spondylitis. TCRdb ran MiXCR on the 5' RACE reads and lists one entry per CDR3 protein. The data hold approximately 300,000 distinct CDR3 sequences, with around 20% observed a single time. The source material was blood, either unsorted or a sorted T cell fraction (not recorded which). Every receptor here comes from a female donor with ankylosing spondylitis or in good health (not recorded which). CDR3s include the opening cysteine and the closing phenylalanine or tryptophan. The D gene is left open where the match is weak. Clone size, where shown, is once, few, many, or a class for clones that have expanded.

cdr3_nt: TGCAGTGTCTACAAAGGAGGTCAGCCCCAGCATTTT; cdr3_aa: CSVYKGGQPQHF; v_call: TRBV20-1; j_call: TRBJ1-5; d_call: -; clone_size: -
cdr3_nt: TGTGCCAGCAGCCAAGAAGTTTTAACGCGGGAAATCTCCTTC; cdr3_aa: CASSQEVLTREISF; v_call: TRBV3-1; j_call: TRBJ2-1; d_call: -; clone_size: -
cdr3_nt: TGCAGCGTCTCACGGGCCCAGGGGGAGACCCAGTACTTC; cdr3_aa: CSVSRAQGETQYF; v_call: TRBV29-1; j_call: TRBJ2-5; d_call: -; clone_size: few
cdr3_nt: TGTGCCACCAGGCCCTGGGTCGTCCACGAGCAGTACTTC; cdr3_aa: CATRPWVVHEQYF; v_call: TRBV24-1; j_call: TRBJ2-7; d_call: -; clone_size: -
cdr3_nt: TGTGCCAGCAGCTTAGGGGCGGGAGTGGCTGAAGCTTTCTTT; cdr3_aa: CASSLGAGVAEAFF; v_call: TRBV11-2; j_call: TRBJ1-1; d_call: -; clone_size: -
cdr3_nt: TGTGCCAGCAGCGGGGACCAGAGCTCCTACGAGCAGTACTTC; cdr3_aa: CASSGDQSSYEQYF; v_call: TRBV6-1; j_call: TRBJ2-7; d_call: -; clone_size: few
cdr3_nt: TGTGCCAGCAGCTTAAGTCCTAATCAGCCCCAGCATTTT; cdr3_aa: CASSLSPNQPQHF; v_call: TRBV7-2; j_call: TRBJ1-5; d_call: -; clone_size: -
cdr3_nt: TGCGCCAGCAGCCAAGATAGCGGGGATAGCTACACCTTC; cdr3_aa: CASSQDSGDSYTF; v_call: TRBV4-3; j_call: TRBJ1-2; d_call: -; clone_size: few
cdr3_nt: TGCAGTGCTAGTCGGGGGGTTCATGAAGCTTTCTTT; cdr3_aa: CSASRGVHEAFF; v_call: TRBV20-1; j_call: TRBJ1-1; d_call: -; clone_size: few
cdr3_nt: TGCAGTGCTCGGGACAGGCCAACCTACGAGCAGTACTTC; cdr3_aa: CSARDRPTYEQYF; v_call: TRBV20-1; j_call: TRBJ2-7; d_call: TRBD1; clone_size: -
cdr3_nt: TGTGCCAGCAGCCAAGATGGGCGGGGGTCCTACAATGAGCAGTTCTTC; cdr3_aa: CASSQDGRGSYNEQFF; v_call: TRBV4-2; j_call: TRBJ2-1; d_call: TRBD2; clone_size: -
cdr3_nt: TGTGCCAGCAGTTATTCGGGACAGGGGATCGACGAGCAGTACTTC; cdr3_aa: CASSYSGQGIDEQYF; v_call: TRBV6-5; j_call: TRBJ2-7; d_call: TRBD1; clone_size: few
cdr3_nt: TGTGCCAGCAGCTTAGCGGGGATTGGGGAGACCCAGTACTTC; cdr3_aa: CASSLAGIGETQYF; v_call: TRBV7-2; j_call: TRBJ2-5; d_call: -; clone_size: many
cdr3_nt: TGCGCCAGCAGCTTGGGGGCAGGGAGTGGGGCTGGACTAGCGGGAATCTACAATGAGCAGTTCTTC; cdr3_aa: CASSLGAGSGAGLAGIYNEQFF; v_call: TRBV5-1; j_call: TRBJ2-1; d_call: TRBD2; clone_size: -
cdr3_nt: TGTGCCAGCAGTTTATCGATGGTGAGAAGAGGTGGCTACACCTTC; cdr3_aa: CASSLSMVRRGGYTF; v_call: TRBV27; j_call: TRBJ1-2; d_call: -; clone_size: -
cdr3_nt: TGTGCCAGCAGCACCGACAGGGGAGCAGATACGCAGTATTTT; cdr3_aa: CASSTDRGADTQYF; v_call: TRBV11-2; j_call: TRBJ2-3; d_call: TRBD1; clone_size: -
cdr3_nt: TGTGCCAGCAGATCTAGCGGGAGCACAGATACGCAGTATTTT; cdr3_aa: CASRSSGSTDTQYF; v_call: TRBV12-3/TRBV12-4; j_call: TRBJ2-3; d_call: TRBD2; clone_size: few
cdr3_nt: TGTGCCAGCAGCCTTACTCCTAGCGGAGGGGGCAATGAGCAGTTCTTC; cdr3_aa: CASSLTPSGGGNEQFF; v_call: TRBV9; j_call: TRBJ2-1; d_call: -; clone_size: -